This T cell receptor (beta chain) was recorded in a study of cytotoxic CD8 clonotypes in ibrutinib-treated CLL. Whole-study results and caveats: Clonality was higher at ibrutinib response and returned toward baseline at progression.

For this clone: Antigen: not known.

CDR1 is SGHNT, CDR2 YYREEE, per germline (reference sequence). Trimming left V 3 bases short and J 0 bases short, with 7 bases between. CDR3 size: 13 residues. Here immunoSEQ multiplex PCR was the method, and the copy in TCRdb shows in-frame clones only, minus some. The data show 140,000 or so clones, about 80% seen once. This receptor was taken from a human donor with chronic lymphocytic leukemia. The V gene is TRBV5-4, the J gene TRBJ2-7; no definite D call. Sequencing used PBMCs, obtained after 12 months of ibrutinib treatment. The CDR3 loop is CASSSPSSYEQYF. CDR3 nucleotides: TGTGCCAGCAGCTCCCCGAGCTCCTACGAGCAGTACTTC.